This T cell receptor beta chain was sequenced in a study of cytomegalovirus exposure and HLA in healthy donors (dated by TCRdb to the late 2010s). Regarding the research as a whole: An earlier analysis of several hundred of the donors reported approximately 300 Gb of sequence data and 117 million unique TCR beta sequences from about 200 million T cells. An early release that covered 640 HLA-typed donors contained approximately 300 gigabases of sequencing data and about 93 million unique TCR sequences. Of the 300 to 500 genotyped donors, approximately 80% were placed in the genetic ancestry cluster associated with self-reported Caucasian donors. The study aimed to test whether signatures of past pathogen exposure could be identified by cataloging public T cell receptors. Using immunosequencing, the study profiled T cell repertoires from 666 subjects and related those repertoires to cytomegalovirus serostatus. In addition to the first cohort of approximately 670 subjects, a separate validation cohort of 130 or so different subjects was used. To predict cytomegalovirus infection status, the study brought together high-throughput TCR immunosequencing, statistical association of individual TCRs with disease status, and machine learning. To study patterns of TCR occurrence, a later analysis re-analyzed previously published TCR beta repertoires from around 670 donors and added high-resolution HLA genotyping. Rather than drawing on any new phenotypic data, the later analysis identified candidate immune exposures from TCR beta sequences and the way those sequences occurred across donors. In an earlier analysis of 587 of the donors, high-throughput TCR beta sequencing was used to judge whether each TCR beta V gene segment behaved as functional or pseudogenic. Donor age, sex, ethnicity and CMV serostatus were compiled alongside the repertoire data. A later genetic analysis took genome-wide SNP genotypes for about 55% of the 666 donors and used that subset as a discovery cohort. All discovery cohort repertoires had been generated on a single sequencing platform. Both class I and class II loci were covered by HLA typing, at four-digit resolution. Typing coverage varied by locus: 629-630 donors for A, B, C, DRB1 and DQB1; roughly 510 for DQA1; over 600 for DPA1; some 470 for DPB1. Roughly 5 DR-DQ haplotypes were handled as single units for association and clustering because linkage in the cohort was strong. Across around 400 genotyped donors of the cohort, an average of about 220,000 unique TCR beta nucleotide sequences per donor were sequenced, and around 19% of those sequences were non-productive. Points the paper makes about the study in general: According to a later analysis, most CMV-associated TCR beta chains appeared to be HLA-restricted, and the HLA associations seemed to be driven largely by CMV exposure. It was suggested by the authors that the approach could potentially be generalized to other disease states and immunological phenotypes. Several of the top co-occurrence clusters appeared to be linked to parvovirus B19, influenza, CMV and Epstein-Barr virus, according to a later analysis. When HLA alleles, especially DR and DQ, strongly co-occurred, attributing TCR associations to individual alleles was difficult. V-gene and J-gene trimming of TCR beta chains was associated with a missense DCLRE1C variant in a later genetic analysis, and the association was replicated in an independent cohort. This cohort had only TCR beta chains sequenced, and the lack of alpha or paired-chain data limited which features could be detected. Broadly in line with IMGT annotations, most TCR beta V segments showed up in productive rearrangements about 87% or about 30% of the time in an earlier analysis of several hundred of the donors. Some IMGT-functional V segments, including TRBV6-2 and TRBV6-3, could not be distinguished by the 87-base-pair reads and were therefore excluded. The study gave a list of 150 to 200 TCR beta chains associated with cytomegalovirus. A cluster of highly shared sequence variants was judged likely to represent a technical artifact of the sequencing pipeline. Because HLA typing was unavailable for some donors at each locus, only the typed subset was used in association tests. At a false discovery rate of 0.05, a later analysis linked some 18,000 TCR beta sequences to specific HLA alleles. According to a later analysis, TCR association rates differed among HLA loci, with DRB1 alleles showing the most associated TCRs and HLA-C alleles showing the fewest. The earlier analysis of around 600 of the donors excluded 15 to 20 rarely observed V segments, including chromosome 9 orphons, because counts were too low. Correlated functional status among segregating V segments might be attributable to linkage disequilibrium, but an unknown experimental factor could not be ruled out. In a later analysis, HLA-associated TCR beta chains were found to be more clonally expanded and to have lower generation probabilities than equally common non-associated chains. Cytomegalovirus status was reported to be diagnosed by the classifier with high specificity and sensitivity in both the original and validation cohorts. The presence/absence analyses assumed that sequencing depth was roughly uniform across donors, and that assumption may not be true. While some public TCRs were present in many individuals, most TCR sequences turned up only very rarely across donors. CMV serostatus was the only immune exposure information available for the cohort. In vitro tests confirmed that a few of the cytomegalovirus-associated TCR beta chains recognize cytomegalovirus antigens. According to a later genetic analysis, donors in an Asian-associated ancestry cluster had fewer N-insertions in productive TCRs than the approximately 650-donor mean. A further reported finding was that TCR beta sequences accurately predicted the HLA-A and HLA-B alleles for most subjects in the first cohort.

Receptor libraries were prepared by the immunoSEQ multiplex PCR assay. For the multiplex PCR, a mixture combining 60 forward primers for TCR Vbeta segments and 13 reverse primers for TCR Jbeta segments was used. A multiplex PCR assay on genomic DNA amplified the CDR3 region of rearranged TCR beta genes. On the Illumina HiSeq System, the amplified TCR beta libraries were sequenced as 87-base-pair reads. The published analysis was carried out like this. In a later analysis, some 80 million unique TCR beta chains were counted across the approximately 640 repertoires, and about 10 million of these chains were shared by at least two donors. To remove PCR and sequencing errors, raw reads were error-corrected and collapsed into unique sequences using a nearest-neighbor algorithm that merged closely related sequences. V, D and J gene segments were assigned by aligning CDR3 sequences to IMGT reference sequences. Each retained sequence needed at least a six-nucleotide match to both a V gene segment and a J gene segment. A rearrangement was called productive if the CDR3 had no stop codons and remained in frame with V and J, and every other rearrangement was called non-productive. Following IMGT convention, CDR3 was defined as the stretch from the second conserved V-encoded cysteine up to the conserved J-encoded phenylalanine. The earlier analysis of some 550 of the donors excluded any sequence lacking an unambiguous match to a single V gene segment. An earlier analysis of 500 to 700 of the donors classified V segments as functional when productive rearrangements were above 56.7% and as segregating when the standard deviation between donors was above 5%. A statistical classification framework was developed to diagnose cytomegalovirus status using the catalog of TCR beta chain sequences. In a later analysis, TCR nucleotide sequences were compared against IMGT/GENE-DB human TR gene sequences so that V and J genes could be assigned. In a later analysis, CDR3 sequences and most-parsimonious VDJ recombination scenarios were assigned using the TCRdist pipeline. In a later analysis, each TCR beta chain was defined by its CDR3 amino acid sequence together with its V-gene family, and reads without a unique V-gene family were excluded. To address suspected cross-contamination and a sequencing artifact, a later analysis removed around 600 highly shared, low-generation-probability nucleotide sequences. In a later analysis, a clonal expansion index was calculated for each public chain from normalized within-repertoire ranks of inferred template counts. A later analysis computed generation probabilities with a VDJ recombination model fitted to out-of-frame rearrangements, and checked the results against IGoR. Hypergeometric tests were used in a later analysis to score TCR-TCR, TCR-HLA and TCR-CMV co-occurrence, with a repertoire-size bias correction applied to the TCR pairs. False discovery rates were estimated in a later analysis by permuting HLA or CMV assignments 20 times. In a later analysis, co-occurring TCRs were grouped with DBSCAN, and TCRdist sequence similarity was added when clustering was performed within HLA-allele-positive subsets. For co-occurrence clustering, repertoires with fewer than 30,000 or more than 120,000 public chains were excluded, along with five repertoires with anomalous nucleotide sharing. TCRdb retrieved this table from immuneACCESS and kept in-frame rearrangements only. Not all clones are present; in checked studies, unresolved V genes account for under half, and no reason is known for the remainder. D and trimming were read from the DNA, whereas the V and J calls and clone size are those reported in that table. Present in this sample are 100,000 to 120,000 clones, around 77% of which were seen just once. In total, the top ten clones hold 5.4% of the sample.

The cohort consisted of hundreds of healthy bone marrow donors. At the time of sampling, every cohort member was nominally healthy, though immune exposures that went unrecorded were likely present. The donor was CMV seropositive and belonged to the group of 250 to 300 seropositive cohort members. A peripheral blood sample was collected from each donor, and TCR beta sequencing was performed on peripheral blood mononuclear cells. Genomic DNA extraction from the blood cell samples was performed with the Qiagen DNeasy Blood Extraction Kit. Details on this clone: Its target antigen remains unknown. Base qualities are not provided; no much larger clone lies one nucleotide away.

From cysteine to phenylalanine, the CDR3 is 16 amino acids long. The sequence is cut down to CDR3 DNA, 48 bases in frame from base 1. For this chain, trimming is 10 bases at the V end and 6 bases at the J end, and the number of junction bases without a gene match is 15. The germline V gene (reference sequence) supplies CDR1 SGHNT and CDR2 YYREEE. Sequencing was performed on PBMCs. The TCR originated in a woman in her thirties in good health and CMV-seropositive. The chain is encoded by TRBV5-4 joined to TRBJ2-1, with 11 bases matching TRBD2. The nucleotides read TGTGCCTCCGGGACGGCTACTAGCGGGAGACGCAATGAGCAGTTCTTC. This is translated as CASGTATSGRRNEQFF.